This TCR beta chain is from a study of blood T cell repertoires in COVID-19. Study details: PBMCs, B-cell-depleted T cells, or T cells were the source of the cDNA or gDNA that made up the material.

TCRdb's table, derived via immunoSEQ multiplex PCR, lists solely in-frame clones and lacks some. The sample includes some 210,000 clones, approximately 91% of them seen just once. Germline CDR1 is KGHSH and CDR2 is LQKENI. Trimming left V 3 bases short and J 4 bases short, with 15 bases between. CDR3 length: 16 amino acids. Specimen: peripheral blood. The chain joins TRBV18 to TRBJ1-4; D perhaps matches TRBD1 (6 bases). The sequence derives from a woman in her thirties or forties who had recovered from COVID-19. CDR3 nucleotides: TGTGCCAGCTCACCGAGGACAGCCGATCTTAATGAAAAACTGTTTTTT. This codes for CASSPRTADLNEKLFF. Using reference TRBV18 and TRBJ1-4 for the parts outside the CDR3, the full variable domain is NAGVMQNPRHLVRRRGQEARLRCSPMKGHSHVYWYRQLPEEGLKFMVYLQKENIIDESGMPKERFSAEFPKEGPSILRIQQVVRGDSAAYFCASSPRTADLNEKLFFGSGTQLSVL.